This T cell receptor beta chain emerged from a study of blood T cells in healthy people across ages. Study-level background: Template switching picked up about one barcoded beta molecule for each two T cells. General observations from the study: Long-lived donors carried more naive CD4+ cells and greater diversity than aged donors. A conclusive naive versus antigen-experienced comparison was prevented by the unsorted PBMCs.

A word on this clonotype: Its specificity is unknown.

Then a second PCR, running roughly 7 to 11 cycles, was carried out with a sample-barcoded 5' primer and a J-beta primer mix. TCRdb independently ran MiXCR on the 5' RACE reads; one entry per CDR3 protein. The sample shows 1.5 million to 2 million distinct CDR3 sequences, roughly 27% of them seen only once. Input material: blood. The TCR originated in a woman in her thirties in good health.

The CDR3 loop is CASSQDLGGRNEQFF. CDR3 DNA: TGCGCCAGCAGCCAAGATTTAGGCGGGAGAAATGAGCAGTTCTTC. This chain joins TRBV4-3 and TRBJ2-1; 7 nucleotides line up with TRBD2. The germline gives CDR1 LGHNA, CDR2 YSLEER. The CDR3 is 15 amino acids. Trimming took 0 bases from V and 7 from J; bases not matched to a gene: 6.